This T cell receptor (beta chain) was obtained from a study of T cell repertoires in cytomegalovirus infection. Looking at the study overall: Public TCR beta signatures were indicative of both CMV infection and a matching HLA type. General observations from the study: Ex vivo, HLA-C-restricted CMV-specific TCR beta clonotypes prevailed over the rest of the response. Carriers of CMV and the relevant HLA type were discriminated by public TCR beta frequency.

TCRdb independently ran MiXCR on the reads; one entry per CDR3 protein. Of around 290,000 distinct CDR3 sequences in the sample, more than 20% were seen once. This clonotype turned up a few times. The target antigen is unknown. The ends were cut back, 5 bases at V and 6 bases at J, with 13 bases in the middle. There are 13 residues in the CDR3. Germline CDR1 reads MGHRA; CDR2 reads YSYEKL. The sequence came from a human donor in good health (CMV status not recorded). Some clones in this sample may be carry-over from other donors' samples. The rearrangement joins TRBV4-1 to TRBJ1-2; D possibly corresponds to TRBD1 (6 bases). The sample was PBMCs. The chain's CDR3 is CASSYRDIDGYTF. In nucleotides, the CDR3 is TGCGCCAGCAGCTACCGGGACATCGATGGCTACACCTTC.